Presented here are 18 T cell receptor beta chains from one specimen sequenced in a study of cytomegalovirus exposure and HLA in healthy donors. TCRdb's table, derived via immunoSEQ multiplex PCR, lists solely in-frame clones and lacks some. The table records 150,000 to 160,000 clones, 75% to 90% of them present only once. Sample: PBMCs. All receptors come from a man aged 18 to 29 in good health and CMV-seropositive.

This chain uses TRBV5-6 with TRBJ1-2; D possibly corresponds to TRBD1 (5 bases). The V and J ends lost 0 bases and 8 bases respectively, with 14 bases between them. The CDR3 is 14 residues long. The germline V gene encodes CDR1 SGHDT and CDR2 YYEEEE. The CDR3 region is CASSLGGSHGGYTF. For the CDR3, the DNA is TGTGCCAGCAGCTTGGGGGGCAGCCATGGAGGCTACACCTTC.

A few counts support this clone. The rearrangement joins TRBV18 to TRBJ2-1; a weak D match, TRBD1 (6 bases). Trimming took 5 bases from V and 6 from J, leaving 14 bases between them. The CDR3 totals 14 residues. CDR1 and CDR2 (germline): KGHSH, LQKENI. The CDR3, as DNA: TGTGCCAGCTCAGCTCCCCCACAGGGCAATGAGCAGTTCTTC. This translates into CASSAPPQGNEQFF.

The rearrangement links TRBV18 to TRBJ2-6; the match to TRBD1 covers 8 bases. The CDR3 loop spans 16 amino acids. V lost 8 bases, J lost 0 bases, and 6 bases stayed unmatched. In germline, CDR1 is KGHSH, CDR2 LQKENI. CDR3 in DNA: TGTGCCAGCGCCGGGACAGGCCTCTCTGGGGCCAACGTCCTGACTTTC. It is translated as CASAGTGLSGANVLTF.

The J gene is TRBJ2-7, the V gene TRBV7-9, with 7 nucleotides matching TRBD1. The CDR3 loop spans 16 amino acids. Germline CDR1 reads SEHNR; CDR2 reads FQNEAQ (reference sequence). The junction had 9 bases not matched to a gene; V was cut back by 1 base and J by 3 bases. CDR3 loop: CASSLVRQGGGYEQYF. CDR3 DNA sequence: TGTGCCAGCAGCTTAGTCCGACAGGGTGGAGGCTACGAGCAGTACTTC.

The chain carries TRBV19 and TRBJ1-5, with D unclear. CDR1 is LNHDA and CDR2 is SQIVND in the germline V gene (reference sequence). This CDR3 is 15 amino acids long. V was pared by 6 bases and J by 8 bases, with 20 bases between. CDR3 nucleotides: TGTGCCAGTAGCTTTCATGAAGGCGGCGCGAAGCCCCAGCATTTT. Residues: CASSFHEGGAKPQHF. The full variable domain, in which reference TRBV19 and TRBJ1-5 provide the parts outside the CDR3, is DGGITQSPKYLFRKEGQNVTLSCEQNLNHDAMYWYRQDPGQGLRLIYYSQIVNDFQKGDIAEGYSVSREKKESFPLTVTSAQKNPTAFYLCASSFHEGGAKPQHFGDGTRLSIL.

The genes are TRBV4-3 and TRBJ2-3; 10 bases agree with TRBD2. CDR1 is LGHNA and CDR2 is YSLEER in the germline V gene. V shed 4 bases and J 3 bases; nucleotides not matched to a gene: 22. This CDR3 has 21 residues. CDR3 sequence reads: CASSLSRGSGRPSHKTDTQYF. Written as DNA, the CDR3 is TGCGCCAGCAGCCTATCCCGGGGTAGCGGGAGGCCTAGCCATAAAACAGATACGCAGTATTTT.

This clone has more than one count but fewer than ten. This rearrangement joins TRBV7-9 to TRBJ2-7; 10 nucleotides align to TRBD1. The CDR3 has 14 amino acids. The J segment lost 7 bases and the V segment lost 5 bases, leaving 8 bases of the junction unmatched. Per germline, CDR1 SEHNR and CDR2 FQNEAQ (reference sequence). Here the CDR3 reads CASSARDRGLEQYF. In nucleotides, the CDR3 is TGTGCCAGCAGCGCTCGGGACAGGGGATTAGAGCAGTACTTC.

The rearrangement links TRBV7-6 to TRBJ2-7; the D is unclear. Germline CDR1 reads SGHVS; CDR2 reads FNYEAQ. The CDR3 loop spans 12 amino acids. Trimming took off 5 bases at V and 2 bases at J, with 7 bases between the two ends. The CDR3 protein is CASSPGAYEQYF. CDR3 bases: TGTGCCAGCAGCCCGGGTGCCTACGAGCAGTACTTC.

The chain links TRBV7-9 to TRBJ2-7, with D perhaps TRBD2 (5 bases). V was shortened by 3 bases and J by 3 bases, with 18 bases between the two germline ends. CDR1 is SEHNR and CDR2 is FQNEAQ in the germline V gene (reference sequence). CDR3 length: 16 amino acids. CDR3 protein: CASSFGSSPLGYEQYF. The CDR3 DNA sequence: TGTGCCAGCAGCTTTGGGTCTAGCCCCCTCGGCTACGAGCAGTACTTC.

Points on this clone: Other DNA sequences within the sample encode an identical CDR3. The rearrangement joins TRBV5-6 to TRBJ2-6; tentatively, D is TRBD1 (6 bases). The germline gives CDR1 SGHDT, CDR2 YYEEEE. V was trimmed by 2 bases and J by 1 base, leaving 7 bases between them. This CDR3 comprises 15 residues. CDR3 sequence reads: CASSFRGSGANVLTF. The CDR3 coding sequence is TGTGCCAGCAGCTTCAGGGGATCTGGGGCCAACGTCCTGACTTTC.

The chain recombines TRBV6-5 with TRBJ2-3, with 7 bases fitting TRBD2. Germline lookup yields CDR1 MNHEY and CDR2 SVGAGI. V was clipped by 6 bases and J by 5 bases; unmatched bases: 8. The CDR3 sequence is 14 residues long. The CDR3 DNA sequence: TGTGCCAGCAGCCGAGACTGGGGGGGAGATACGCAGTATTTT. Its translation is CASSRDWGGDTQYF.

This clone came up once. The chain couples TRBV6-5 to TRBJ1-4; 10 nucleotides agree with TRBD1. V shed 8 bases and J 8 bases; nucleotides not matched to a gene: 11. Per the germline V gene, CDR1 is MNHEY and CDR2 is SVGAGI. This CDR3 is built from 15 residues. The CDR3 is CASCLAGTGVEKLFF. Here the CDR3 DNA reads TGTGCCAGCTGCCTCGCCGGGACAGGGGTGGAAAAACTGTTTTTT.

The V gene is TRBV19, the J gene TRBJ1-1, with 12 bases lining up with TRBD1. The CDR3 is made up of 17 amino acids. Germline V lookup: CDR1 LNHDA, CDR2 SQIVND (reference sequence). J lost 1 base, V lost 5 bases, and 8 bases had no gene match. The CDR3 is CASSSRDRGQANTEAFF. The DNA of the CDR3 is TGTGCCAGTAGTTCCCGGGACAGGGGGCAGGCGAACACTGAAGCTTTCTTT.

This sequence joins TRBV9 and TRBJ1-2; possibly TRBD1 for D (5 bases). Germline V gene lookup returns CDR1 SGDLS and CDR2 YYNGEE. The CDR3 spans 11 residues. The V end was cut by 0 bases, the J end by 10 bases, with 7 bases between. CDR3 nucleotides: TGTGCCAGCAGCGTAGGGGGGGACTACACCTTC. This gives the protein CASSVGGDYTF.

The chain has TRBV27 and TRBJ2-7; D possibly corresponds to TRBD1 (7 bases). The CDR3 covers 15 residues. Trimming shortened V by 0 bases and J by 3 bases, and 12 bases separated the two germline ends. The germline gives CDR1 MNHEY, CDR2 SMNVEV (reference sequence). The CDR3 here is CASSLSRGQIYEQYF. The CDR3 nucleotides are TGTGCCAGCAGTTTATCGCGGGGACAGATCTACGAGCAGTACTTC.

V is TRBV27 and J is TRBJ1-1, with unresolved D. The V gene's germline CDR1 is MNHEY and CDR2 SMNVEV (reference sequence). V lost 8 bases to trimming and J lost 5 bases, with 15 bases between them. The CDR3 loop spans 13 amino acids. The CDR3, as DNA: TGTGCCAGCTACTCGCGGGTAGGGACTGAAGCTTTCTTT. It codes for CASYSRVGTEAFF.

The V call is TRBV2, the J call TRBJ1-3; D not certain. Trimming pared 6 bases from V and 2 bases from J, leaving 5 bases between. CDR1 is SNHLY and CDR2 is FYNNEI in the germline V gene. The CDR3 is 12 amino acids. The CDR3, as DNA: TGTGCCAGCAGCCCCGCTGGAAACACCATATATTTT. Protein: CASSPAGNTIYF. The entire variable domain, with the rest obtained from reference TRBV2 and TRBJ1-3, is as follows: EPEVTQTPSHQVTQMGQEVILRCVPISNHLYFYWYRQILGQKVEFLVSFYNNEISEKSEIFDDQFSVERPDGSNFTLKIRSTKLEDSAMYFCASSPAGNTIYFGEGSWLTVV.

For this clone: The junction departs from germline at one end; a sequencing error may be responsible. Within the sample, other DNA sequences also encode this same CDR3. The chain couples TRBV6-1 to TRBJ2-7, with a tentative D call TRBD1 (5 bases). The CDR3 consists of 11 residues. Germline CDR1 is MNHNS and CDR2 is SASEGT. The CDR3 DNA reads TGTGCCATAGACAGAACCTACGAGCAATACTTC. Residues: CAIDRTYEQYF.